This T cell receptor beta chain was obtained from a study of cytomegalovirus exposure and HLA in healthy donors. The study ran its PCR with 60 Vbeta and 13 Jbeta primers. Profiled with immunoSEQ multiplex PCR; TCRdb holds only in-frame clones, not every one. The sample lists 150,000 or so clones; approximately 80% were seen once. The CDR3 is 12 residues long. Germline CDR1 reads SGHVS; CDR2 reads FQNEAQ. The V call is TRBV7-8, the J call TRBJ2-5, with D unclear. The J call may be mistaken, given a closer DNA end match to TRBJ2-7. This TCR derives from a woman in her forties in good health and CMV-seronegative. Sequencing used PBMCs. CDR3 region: CASSLTLYEQYF. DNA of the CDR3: TGTGCCAGCAGCTTAACCCTCTACGAGCAGTACTTC.